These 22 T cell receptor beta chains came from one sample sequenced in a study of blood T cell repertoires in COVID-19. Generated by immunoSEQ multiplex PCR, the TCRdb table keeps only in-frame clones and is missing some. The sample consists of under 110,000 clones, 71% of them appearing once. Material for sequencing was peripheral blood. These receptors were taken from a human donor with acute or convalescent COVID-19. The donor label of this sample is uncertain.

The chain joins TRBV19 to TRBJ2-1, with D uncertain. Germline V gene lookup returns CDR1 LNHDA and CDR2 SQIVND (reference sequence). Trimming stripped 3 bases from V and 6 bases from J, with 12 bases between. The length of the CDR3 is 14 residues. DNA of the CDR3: TGTGCCAGTAGTATTACTGGAGCCTTCAATGAGCAGTTCTTC. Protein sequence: CASSITGAFNEQFF.

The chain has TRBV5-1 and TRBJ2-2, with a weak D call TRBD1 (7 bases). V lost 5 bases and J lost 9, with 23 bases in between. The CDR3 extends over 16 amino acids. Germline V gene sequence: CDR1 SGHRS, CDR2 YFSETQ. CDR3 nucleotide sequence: TGCGCCAGCAGTTCCGGGCCAGCAGGGGGGTTACGGGAGCTGTTTTTT. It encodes CASSSGPAGGLRELFF. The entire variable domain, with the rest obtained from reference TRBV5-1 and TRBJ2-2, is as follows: KAGVTQTPRYLIKTRGQQVTLSCSPISGHRSVSWYQQTPGQGLQFLFEYFSETQRNKGNFPGRFSGRQFSNSRSEMNVSTLELGDSALYLCASSSGPAGGLRELFFGEGSRLTVL.

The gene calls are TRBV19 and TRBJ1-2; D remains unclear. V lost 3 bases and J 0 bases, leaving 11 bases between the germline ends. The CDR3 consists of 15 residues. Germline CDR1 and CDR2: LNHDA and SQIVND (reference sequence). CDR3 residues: CASSMLGETNYGYTF. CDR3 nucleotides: TGTGCCAGTAGTATGTTGGGAGAGACTAACTATGGCTACACCTTC.

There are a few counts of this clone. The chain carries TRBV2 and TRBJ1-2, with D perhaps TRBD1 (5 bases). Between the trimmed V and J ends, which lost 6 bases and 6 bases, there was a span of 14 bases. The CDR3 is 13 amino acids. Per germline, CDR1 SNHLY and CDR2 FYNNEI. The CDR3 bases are TGTGCCAGCAGCTTACAGGTTAGAGATGGCTACACCTTC. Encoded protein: CASSLQVRDGYTF.

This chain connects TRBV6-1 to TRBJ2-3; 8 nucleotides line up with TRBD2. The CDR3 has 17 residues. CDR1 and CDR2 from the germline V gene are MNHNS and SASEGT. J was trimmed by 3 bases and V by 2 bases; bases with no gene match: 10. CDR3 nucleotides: TGTGCCAGCAGTGAAAGGGGGACCGGGAGGGCAACAGATACGCAGTATTTT. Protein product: CASSERGTGRATDTQYF.

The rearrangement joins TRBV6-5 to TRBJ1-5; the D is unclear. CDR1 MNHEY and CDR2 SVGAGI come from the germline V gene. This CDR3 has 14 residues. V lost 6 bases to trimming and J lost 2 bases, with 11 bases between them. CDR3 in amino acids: CASRRADGNQPQHF. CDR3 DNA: TGTGCCAGCAGGAGGGCGGACGGCAATCAGCCCCAGCATTTT.

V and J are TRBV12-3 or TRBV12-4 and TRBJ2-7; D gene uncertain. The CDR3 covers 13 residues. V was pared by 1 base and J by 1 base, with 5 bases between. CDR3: CASSLGRSYEQYV. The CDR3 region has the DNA TGTGCCAGCAGTTTAGGCAGGTCCTACGAGCAGTACGTC.

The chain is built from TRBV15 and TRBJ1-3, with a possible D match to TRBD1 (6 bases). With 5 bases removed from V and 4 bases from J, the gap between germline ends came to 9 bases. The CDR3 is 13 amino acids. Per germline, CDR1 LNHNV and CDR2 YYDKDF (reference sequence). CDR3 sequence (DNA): TGTGCCACCAGCCCAGGGGTCGGAAACACCATATATTTT. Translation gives CATSPGVGNTIYF. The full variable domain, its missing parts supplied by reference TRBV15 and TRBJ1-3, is DAMVIQNPRYQVTQFGKPVTLSCSQTLNHNVMYWYQQKSSQAPKLLFHYYDKDFNNEADTPDNFQSRRPNTSFCFLDIRSPGLGDTAMYLCATSPGVGNTIYFGEGSWLTVV.

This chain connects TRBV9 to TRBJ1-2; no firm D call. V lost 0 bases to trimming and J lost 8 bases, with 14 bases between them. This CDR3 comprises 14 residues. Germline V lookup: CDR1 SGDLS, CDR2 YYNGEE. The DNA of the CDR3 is TGTGCCAGCAGCGTAGATGGCCGCCCCGGGGGCTACACCTTC. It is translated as CASSVDGRPGGYTF.

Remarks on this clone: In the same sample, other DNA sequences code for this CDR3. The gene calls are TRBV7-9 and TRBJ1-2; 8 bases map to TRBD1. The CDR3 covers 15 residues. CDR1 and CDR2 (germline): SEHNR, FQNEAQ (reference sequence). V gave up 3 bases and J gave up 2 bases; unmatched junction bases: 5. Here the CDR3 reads CASSLGTGSNYGYTF. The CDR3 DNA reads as TGTGCCAGCAGCTTGGGGACAGGATCCAACTATGGCTACACCTTC. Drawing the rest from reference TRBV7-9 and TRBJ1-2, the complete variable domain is DTGVSQNPRHKITKRGQNVTFRCDPISEHNRLYWYRQTLGQGPEFLTYFQNEAQLEKSRLLSDRFSAERPKGSFSTLEIQRTEQGDSAMYLCASSLGTGSNYGYTFGSGTRLTVV.

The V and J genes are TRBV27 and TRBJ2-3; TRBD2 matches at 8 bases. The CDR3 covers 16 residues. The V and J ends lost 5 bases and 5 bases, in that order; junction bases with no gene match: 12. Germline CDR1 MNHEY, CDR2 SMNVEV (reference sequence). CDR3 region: CASSSHYGGAGDTQYF. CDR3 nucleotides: TGTGCCAGCAGTAGCCACTACGGGGGGGCTGGAGATACGCAGTATTTT.

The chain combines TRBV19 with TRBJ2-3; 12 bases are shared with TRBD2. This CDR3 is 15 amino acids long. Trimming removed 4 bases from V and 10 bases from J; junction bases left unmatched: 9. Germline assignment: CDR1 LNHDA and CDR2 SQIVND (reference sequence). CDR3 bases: TGTGCCAGTAGTAGGGAGACTAGCGGGGGACGCGCGCAGTATTTT. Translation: CASSRETSGGRAQYF.

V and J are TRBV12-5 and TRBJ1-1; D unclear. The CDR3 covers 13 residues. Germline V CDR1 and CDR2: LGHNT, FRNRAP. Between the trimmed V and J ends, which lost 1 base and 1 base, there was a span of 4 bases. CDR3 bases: TGTGCTAGTGGTTTGGGCGGGAACACTGAAGCTTTCTTT. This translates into CASGLGGNTEAFF.

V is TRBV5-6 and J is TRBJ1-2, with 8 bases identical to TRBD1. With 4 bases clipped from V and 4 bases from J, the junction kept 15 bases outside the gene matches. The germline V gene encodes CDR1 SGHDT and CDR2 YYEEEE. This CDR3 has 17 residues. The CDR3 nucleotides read TGTGCCAGCAGCCTACAGACAGGGGACTCGTTTAGCTATGGCTACACCTTC. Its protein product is CASSLQTGDSFSYGYTF. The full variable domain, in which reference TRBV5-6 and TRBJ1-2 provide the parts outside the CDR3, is DAGVTQSPTHLIKTRGQQVTLRCSPKSGHDTVSWYQQALGQGPQFIFQYYEEEERQRGNFPDRFSGHQFPNYSSELNVNALLLGDSALYLCASSLQTGDSFSYGYTFGSGTRLTVV.

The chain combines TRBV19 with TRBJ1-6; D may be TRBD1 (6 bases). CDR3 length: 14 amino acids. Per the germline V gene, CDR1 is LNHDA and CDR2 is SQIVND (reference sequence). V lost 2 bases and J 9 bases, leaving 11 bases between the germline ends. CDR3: CASSIQGPGSPLHF. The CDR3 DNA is TGTGCCAGTAGTATACAGGGGCCGGGTTCACCCCTCCACTTT. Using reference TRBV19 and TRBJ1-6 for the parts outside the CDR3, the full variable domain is DGGITQSPKYLFRKEGQNVTLSCEQNLNHDAMYWYRQDPGQGLRLIYYSQIVNDFQKGDIAEGYSVSREKKESFPLTVTSAQKNPTAFYLCASSIQGPGSPLHFGNGTRLTVT.

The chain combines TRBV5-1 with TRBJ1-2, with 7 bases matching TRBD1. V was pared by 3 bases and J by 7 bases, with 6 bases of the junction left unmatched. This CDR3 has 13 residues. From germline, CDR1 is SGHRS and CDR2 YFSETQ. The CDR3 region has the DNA TGCGCCAGCAGCTCGGACAGGATAGGTGGCTACACCTTC. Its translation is CASSSDRIGGYTF. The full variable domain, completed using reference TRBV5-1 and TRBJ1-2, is KAGVTQTPRYLIKTRGQQVTLSCSPISGHRSVSWYQQTPGQGLQFLFEYFSETQRNKGNFPGRFSGRQFSNSRSEMNVSTLELGDSALYLCASSSDRIGGYTFGSGTRLTVV.

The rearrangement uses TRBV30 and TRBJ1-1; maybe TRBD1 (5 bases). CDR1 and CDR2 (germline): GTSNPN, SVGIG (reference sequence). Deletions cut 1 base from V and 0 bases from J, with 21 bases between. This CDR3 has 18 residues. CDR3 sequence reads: CAWSALRGANSMNTEAFF. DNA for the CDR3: TGTGCCTGGAGTGCACTACGCGGGGCGAATTCCATGAACACTGAAGCTTTCTTT.

The CDR3 DNA reads as TGTGCCAGTAGAACTGGACATTTTACCTACGAGCAGTACTTC. Amino acids: CASRTGHFTYEQYF. The chain employs TRBV19 and TRBJ2-7, with D possibly being TRBD1 (5 bases). The germline gives CDR1 LNHDA, CDR2 SQIVND (reference sequence). There are 14 residues in the CDR3. V dropped 6 bases and J dropped 2 bases, with 14 bases sitting between them.

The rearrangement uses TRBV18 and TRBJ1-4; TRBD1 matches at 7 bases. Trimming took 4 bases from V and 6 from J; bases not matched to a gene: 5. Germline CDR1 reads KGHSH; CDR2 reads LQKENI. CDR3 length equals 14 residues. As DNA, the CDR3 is TGTGCCAGCTCACAGGGGGCCGAAGATGAAAAACTGTTTTTT. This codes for CASSQGAEDEKLFF.

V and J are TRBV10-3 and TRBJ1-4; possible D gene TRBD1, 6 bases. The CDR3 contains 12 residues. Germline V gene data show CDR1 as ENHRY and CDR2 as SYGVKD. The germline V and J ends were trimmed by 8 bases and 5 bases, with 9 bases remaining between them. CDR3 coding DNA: TGTGCCATCGGACAGTGGAATGAAAAACTGTTTTTT. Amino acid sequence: CAIGQWNEKLFF.

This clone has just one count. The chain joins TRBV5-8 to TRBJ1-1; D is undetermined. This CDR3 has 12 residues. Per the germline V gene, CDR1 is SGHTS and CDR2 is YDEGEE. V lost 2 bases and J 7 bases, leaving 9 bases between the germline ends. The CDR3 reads CASSFSQIEAFF. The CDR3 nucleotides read TGTGCCAGCAGCTTCTCACAAATTGAAGCTTTCTTT.

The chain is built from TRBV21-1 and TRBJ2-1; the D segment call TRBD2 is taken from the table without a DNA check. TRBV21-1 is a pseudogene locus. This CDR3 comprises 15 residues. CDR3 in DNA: TGTGCCAGCAGCAATATTAGAGAATCCTACAATGAGCAGTTCTTC. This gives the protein CASSNIRESYNEQFF.